This TCR beta chain is drawn from a study of shared clonotypes between healthy human individuals. Broader study findings: Naive subsets generally had larger estimated richness than memory subsets.

Naive CD4+ cells were CD45RA-selected; the remaining cells were memory. Points on this clone: The antigen is unknown.

The method was immunoSEQ multiplex PCR; TCRdb's version includes in-frame clones alone and lacks a portion of them. The data contain approximately 720,000 clones, roughly 78% of them singletons. The sequence was obtained from a woman in her 30s in good health. The sequencing input was memory CD4+ T cells sorted from blood. Subset described: CD45RA-negative fraction.

CDR3 nucleotides: TGTGCCAGCAGCTTGACAGGGGGCGCGGGAGGCTACACCTTC. Its translation is CASSLTGGAGGYTF. V usage is TRBV7-9 and J usage is TRBJ1-2, with 10 bases matching TRBD1. The length of the CDR3 is 14 residues. J was trimmed by 8 bases and V by 3 bases; bases with no gene match: 6. In germline, CDR1 is SEHNR, CDR2 FQNEAQ (reference sequence).